The clone carrying this TCR beta chain has ten or more counts. This beta chain came through as a stray read in a library set up for alpha chains, and its size says little. Specified time point: sample taken at primary tumor resection. From tumor, nontumor lung or frozen PBMC, whole RNA was taken unsorted for sequencing. This sample was taken from a study of spatial heterogeneity in lung cancer. Turning to the study itself: For the average unique TCR and UMI combination, more than nine occurrences appeared in raw reads.

The library protocol tagged each TCR cDNA with a unique molecular identifier. Each CDR3 protein is one row after TCRdb ran MiXCR on the 5' RACE reads. Here the sample spans 9,500 to 15,000 distinct CDR3 sequences, approximately 6.2% being singletons. V gave up 0 bases and J gave up 8 bases, with 16 bases separating them. This CDR3 region has 14 residues. Germline V gene sequence: CDR1 DFQATT, CDR2 SNEGSKA (reference sequence). The chain recombines TRBV20-1 with TRBJ1-1; the D gene is possibly TRBD1 (5 bases). This clonotype originated in a male donor with early-stage non-small cell lung cancer. Material: normal lung tissue next to the tumor, obtained at surgery. In DNA, the CDR3 is TGCAGTGCTAGAGATCCTCTGACAGACCAAGAAGCTTTCTTT. Protein: CSARDPLTDQEAFF.